This passage covers 6 T cell receptor beta chains from one sample sequenced in a study of CD8 T cells in ankylosing spondylitis (dated by TCRdb to 2016 to 2017). Overall study outcomes, separate from this receptor: Blood from ankylosing spondylitis patients appeared to be characterized by a TCR beta motif made up of several highly homologous amino acid variants.

Antigen specificity for these receptors is unknown. Libraries were constructed by 5' RACE. Sequenced using an Illumina HiSeq 2500. TCRdb reran the public reads through fastp at Q25 and MiXCR, keeping productive beta chains. Rows with one shared CDR3 protein collapse into an entry with the most common genes and DNA. The sample table holds approximately 540,000 distinct CDR3 sequences, of which about an eighth were seen once. Almost 7% of the sample belongs to the ten largest clones. Material: blood, either unsorted or a sorted T cell fraction (not recorded which). Receptor source: a male donor with ankylosing spondylitis.

This clonotype was seen more than once but under ten times. V is TRBV7-2 and J is TRBJ2-3, with 12 bases identical to TRBD2. Trimming took 5 bases from V and 3 from J; bases not matched to a gene: 6. The CDR3 is made up of 16 amino acids. The V gene's germline CDR1 is SGHTA and CDR2 FQGNSA. The chain's CDR3 is CASSAASGRDTDTQYF. The DNA of the CDR3 is TGTGCCAGCAGCGCAGCTAGCGGGAGGGATACAGATACGCAGTATTTT.

This chain connects TRBV5-1 to TRBJ2-7; D tentatively reads TRBD1 or TRBD2 (5 bases each). CDR1 SGHRS and CDR2 YFSETQ come from the germline V gene. The CDR3 spans 14 residues. Deletions cut 7 bases from V and 2 bases from J, with 16 bases between. The CDR3 region has the DNA TGCGCCAGCCGGACCGGGACCGCGACCTACGAGCAGTACTTC. Residues: CASRTGTATYEQYF.

The sample holds many counts of this clonotype. V and J are TRBV6-1 and TRBJ2-1; D uncertain. This CDR3 is built from 16 residues. Germline CDR1 and CDR2: MNHNS and SASEGT. V lost 6 bases to trimming and J lost 0 bases, with 15 bases between them. CDR3 amino acids: CASSPARGASYNEQFF. CDR3 DNA: TGTGCCAGCAGCCCTGCCCGAGGCGCCTCCTACAATGAGCAGTTCTTC.

This clonotype came up a few times. V and J are TRBV5-1 and TRBJ2-7; 8 bases agree with TRBD2. V was clipped by 7 bases and J by 3 bases; unmatched bases: 6. CDR1 and CDR2 (germline): SGHRS, YFSETQ. The CDR3 has 13 residues. CDR3 sequence: CASPPSGSYEQYV. CDR3 nucleotides: TGCGCCAGCCCACCCAGCGGGAGCTACGAGCAGTACGTC.

The chain couples TRBV19 to TRBJ2-1, with D possibly being TRBD1 or TRBD2 (9 bases each). Trimming removed 8 bases from V and 7 bases from J, with 24 bases in between. The CDR3 runs 16 residues. The germline gives CDR1 LNHDA, CDR2 SQIVND (reference sequence). CDR3: CASQTSGRQGGNEQFF. CDR3 bases: TGTGCCAGTCAGACTAGCGGACGACAGGGGGGAAATGAGCAGTTCTTC.

This clonotype was picked up many times. This chain uses TRBV2 with TRBJ2-5; tentative D call: TRBD2 (5 bases). Germline V gene sequence: CDR1 SNHLY, CDR2 FYNNEI. The CDR3 is 14 residues long. The V gene lost 3 bases and the J gene lost 0 bases, with 8 bases spanning the gap. The CDR3 loop is CASSDSEYQETQYF. In DNA form, the CDR3 reads TGTGCCAGCAGTGATAGCGAGTACCAAGAGACCCAGTACTTC.